This entry is about one T cell receptor (beta chain). The record originates from a study of blood T cell repertoires in COVID-19. Overall study context: The United States, Italy and Spain were the sources of the acute and convalescent COVID-19 samples. Sources were T cells, B-cell-depleted T cells, or PBMCs; the material itself was cDNA or gDNA.

The authors' processing: How many nucleated cells were present was estimated from reference gene primer amplification. Sequencing was performed with immunoSEQ multiplex PCR; in TCRdb, only in-frame clones are kept and a portion is missing. V and J calls and clone size come straight from that table; D and trimming were deduced from the DNA. The repertoire holds some 160,000 clones, with approximately 80% as singletons. Looked up from germline, CDR1 is LGHNA and CDR2 is YSLEER. Deletions cut 0 bases from V and 0 bases from J, with 6 bases between. This CDR3 has 14 amino acids. This TCR was sampled from a woman in her forties or fifties who had recovered from COVID-19. The material sequenced was PBMCs or T cells enriched from blood (not recorded which). J is TRBJ2-7 and V is TRBV4-3, with D hard to call. CDR3 DNA sequence: TGCGCCAGCAGCCAAGATACGGTCTCCTACGAGCAGTACTTC. Translating it yields CASSQDTVSYEQYF.